This T cell receptor beta chain was sequenced in a study of shared clonotypes between healthy human individuals. On the study more broadly: Donor ages ranged 18 to 49 years: a couple of women, a few men.

The study drew its donors from healthy HIV-negative adults without recent acute infections or vaccinations. V shed 0 bases, J shed 11 bases, and the junction held 6 bases outside the gene matches. The germline V gene encodes CDR1 LGHNA and CDR2 YSLEER. The CDR3 runs to 13 residues. Unsorted PBMC contributed 250 to 300 ng DNA, around 30,000 T cell genomes, to each replicate PCR. Unsorted PBMC DNA was sequenced on ten immunoSEQ deep assay plates. Here immunoSEQ multiplex PCR was the method, and the copy in TCRdb shows in-frame clones only, minus some. Here the sample spans some 530,000 clones, roughly 80% being singletons.

The V and J genes are TRBV4-3 and TRBJ1-1; 7 bases are shared with TRBD1. The clonotype was recovered from a middle-aged woman in good health. Some clones in this sample may be carry-over from other donors' samples. The material sequenced was PBMCs. The CDR3 DNA sequence: TGCGCCAGCAGCCAAGACCGGGACAGCTTGGCTTTCTTT. It encodes CASSQDRDSLAFF.